The rows below give T cell receptor beta chains drawn from one sample of a study of T-cell reconstitution after alpha-beta-depleted transplantation in children. TCRdb re-called the PCR reads with MiXCR, one entry per CDR3 protein. The top ten clones hold over 9% of a sample with 300,000 or so distinct CDR3 sequences, about 10% of them seen once. Sample: PBMCs from the stem cell graft donor, taken from the stem cell graft. The receptors come from a human donor who donated a stem cell graft to a child with SCID. CDR3s include the opening cysteine and the closing phenylalanine or tryptophan. Fields, in order: clone size, CDR3 length, D gene, V gene, J gene, CDR3 protein, CDR3 DNA. The D gene is left open where the match is weak. Only part of the rows carry a size: once, few, many, or a class if the clone is expanded.

abundance: few; len: 13; d_gene: NA; v_gene: TRBV29-1; j_gene: TRBJ2-2; CDR3aa: CSVARPNTGELFF; CDR3nt: TGCAGCGTTGCCAGGCCAAACACCGGGGAGCTGTTTTTT
abundance: NA; len: 13; d_gene: NA; v_gene: TRBV5-1; j_gene: TRBJ1-2; CDR3aa: CASSLEGYYGYTF; CDR3nt: TGCGCCAGCAGCTTGGAAGGTTACTATGGCTACACCTTC
abundance: NA; len: 15; d_gene: NA; v_gene: TRBV27; j_gene: TRBJ2-7; CDR3aa: CASSPETGLSYEQYF; CDR3nt: TGTGCCAGCAGCCCTGAGACAGGACTCTCCTACGAGCAGTACTTC
abundance: NA; len: 15; d_gene: TRBD1; v_gene: TRBV5-6; j_gene: TRBJ1-5; CDR3aa: CASSREGQLNQPQHF; CDR3nt: TGTGCCAGCAGCAGAGAGGGACAGCTCAATCAGCCCCAGCATTTT
abundance: few; len: 15; d_gene: TRBD1; v_gene: TRBV29-1; j_gene: TRBJ2-7; CDR3aa: CSVEGGTGSGYEQYF; CDR3nt: TGCAGCGTTGAAGGTGGGACAGGGTCTGGCTACGAGCAGTACTTC
abundance: few; len: 14; d_gene: NA; v_gene: TRBV7-9; j_gene: TRBJ2-5; CDR3aa: CASSFPRPQETQYF; CDR3nt: TGTGCCAGCAGCTTCCCGCGGCCCCAAGAGACCCAGTACTTC
abundance: NA; len: 14; d_gene: NA; v_gene: TRBV14; j_gene: TRBJ1-2; CDR3aa: CASSQSTTNYGYTF; CDR3nt: TGTGCCAGCAGCCAAAGTACAACTAACTATGGCTACACCTTC
abundance: many; len: 14; d_gene: NA; v_gene: TRBV3-1; j_gene: TRBJ1-5; CDR3aa: CASSHPGGNQPQHF; CDR3nt: TGTGCCAGCAGCCATCCTGGGGGCAATCAGCCCCAGCATTTT
abundance: few; len: 15; d_gene: NA; v_gene: TRBV6-2/TRBV6-3; j_gene: TRBJ1-6; CDR3aa: CASSYSTQLDSPLHF; CDR3nt: TGTGCCAGCAGTTACTCGACACAGCTCGACTCACCCCTCCACTTT
abundance: few; len: 15; d_gene: NA; v_gene: TRBV15; j_gene: TRBJ2-1; CDR3aa: CATSRGGPSYNEQFF; CDR3nt: TGTGCCACCAGCCGAGGGGGGCCCTCCTACAATGAGCAGTTCTTC
abundance: many; len: 15; d_gene: TRBD2; v_gene: TRBV5-1; j_gene: TRBJ2-1; CDR3aa: CASRTSGGQYNEQFF; CDR3nt: TGCGCCAGCAGGACTAGCGGGGGGCAATACAATGAGCAGTTCTTC
abundance: many; len: 14; d_gene: NA; v_gene: TRBV5-1; j_gene: TRBJ2-1; CDR3aa: CASSLTVRDNEQFF; CDR3nt: TGCGCCAGCAGCTTGACTGTTCGGGACAATGAGCAGTTCTTC
abundance: NA; len: 15; d_gene: NA; v_gene: TRBV20-1; j_gene: TRBJ2-3; CDR3aa: CSANALGLPADTQYF; CDR3nt: TGCAGTGCTAACGCCCTGGGACTTCCCGCAGATACGCAGTATTTT
abundance: few; len: 12; d_gene: NA; v_gene: TRBV3-1; j_gene: TRBJ1-2; CDR3aa: CASSETGRGYTF; CDR3nt: TGTGCCAGCAGCGAAACAGGGCGCGGCTACACCTTC
abundance: many; len: 15; d_gene: TRBD1; v_gene: TRBV28; j_gene: TRBJ2-7; CDR3aa: CASSLPGQGQSEQYF; CDR3nt: TGTGCCAGCAGTTTACCGGGACAGGGTCAGTCCGAGCAGTACTTC
abundance: NA; len: 14; d_gene: NA; v_gene: TRBV6-2/TRBV6-3; j_gene: TRBJ2-6; CDR3aa: CASSYYAGANVLTF; CDR3nt: TGTGCCAGCAGTTATTATGCGGGGGCCAACGTCCTGACTTTC
abundance: NA; len: 12; d_gene: TRBD1; v_gene: TRBV29-1; j_gene: TRBJ1-1; CDR3aa: CSGDRMNTEAFF; CDR3nt: TGCAGCGGGGACAGAATGAACACTGAAGCTTTCTTT
abundance: NA; len: 15; d_gene: NA; v_gene: TRBV20-1; j_gene: TRBJ2-7; CDR3aa: CSARVDGHYSYEQYF; CDR3nt: TGCAGTGCTAGAGTAGACGGACACTACTCCTACGAGCAGTACTTC
abundance: NA; len: 19; d_gene: NA; v_gene: TRBV18; j_gene: TRBJ1-4; CDR3aa: CASSSRLPDRRTTNEKLFF; CDR3nt: TGTGCCAGCTCATCTCGATTACCGGACAGAAGAACAACTAATGAAAAACTGTTTTTT
abundance: many; len: 16; d_gene: NA; v_gene: TRBV11-2; j_gene: TRBJ2-1; CDR3aa: CASSLGRAGSGVEQFF; CDR3nt: TGTGCCAGCAGCTTAGGACGGGCCGGTTCGGGGGTTGAGCAGTTCTTC
abundance: NA; len: 14; d_gene: NA; v_gene: TRBV28; j_gene: TRBJ2-2; CDR3aa: CASSLPGTTGELFF; CDR3nt: TGTGCCAGCAGTTTACCGGGAACCACCGGGGAGCTGTTTTTT
abundance: few; len: 12; d_gene: NA; v_gene: TRBV10-3; j_gene: TRBJ1-1; CDR3aa: CAISRANTEAFF; CDR3nt: TGTGCCATCAGTCGAGCGAACACTGAAGCTTTCTTT
abundance: many; len: 14; d_gene: TRBD1; v_gene: TRBV18; j_gene: TRBJ1-2; CDR3aa: CASSPTGTAYGYTF; CDR3nt: TGTGCCAGCTCCCCCACAGGGACAGCCTATGGCTACACCTTC
abundance: few; len: 14; d_gene: NA; v_gene: TRBV6-1; j_gene: TRBJ1-1; CDR3aa: CASNARGPYTEAFF; CDR3nt: TGTGCCAGCAATGCTCGGGGGCCATACACTGAAGCTTTCTTT
abundance: once; len: 13; d_gene: TRBD1; v_gene: TRBV7-9; j_gene: TRBJ2-1; CDR3aa: CASSSRDRAEQFF; CDR3nt: TGTGCCAGCAGCTCCCGGGACAGGGCTGAGCAGTTCTTC
abundance: few; len: 14; d_gene: NA; v_gene: TRBV12-3/TRBV12-4; j_gene: TRBJ1-1; CDR3aa: CASRDSGGSTEAFF; CDR3nt: TGTGCCAGCAGGGACAGCGGGGGATCCACTGAAGCTTTCTTT
abundance: few; len: 14; d_gene: TRBD1; v_gene: TRBV5-6; j_gene: TRBJ1-4; CDR3aa: CASSSRTGVEKLFF; CDR3nt: TGTGCCAGCAGCTCCCGGACAGGGGTGGAAAAACTGTTTTTT
abundance: few; len: 15; d_gene: NA; v_gene: TRBV12-3/TRBV12-4; j_gene: TRBJ2-2; CDR3aa: CASSLGRPNTGELFF; CDR3nt: TGTGCCAGCAGTTTAGGCAGGCCGAACACCGGGGAGCTGTTTTTT
abundance: NA; len: 13; d_gene: NA; v_gene: TRBV3-1; j_gene: TRBJ2-7; CDR3aa: CASSPVGSREQYF; CDR3nt: TGTGCCAGCAGCCCCGTAGGATCAAGAGAGCAGTACTTC
abundance: many; len: 14; d_gene: NA; v_gene: TRBV13; j_gene: TRBJ2-7; CDR3aa: CASSQGRLSYEQYF; CDR3nt: TGTGCCAGCAGCCAAGGGCGGCTCAGCTACGAGCAGTACTTC
abundance: many; len: 15; d_gene: NA; v_gene: TRBV10-3; j_gene: TRBJ1-1; CDR3aa: CATGTDQGRSAEAFF; CDR3nt: TGTGCCACCGGAACAGACCAGGGGAGAAGCGCTGAAGCTTTCTTT
abundance: few; len: 14; d_gene: NA; v_gene: TRBV15; j_gene: TRBJ2-4; CDR3aa: CATSSDSGKNIQYF; CDR3nt: TGTGCCACCAGCAGCGATTCGGGCAAAAACATTCAGTACTTC
abundance: NA; len: 12; d_gene: NA; v_gene: TRBV7-9; j_gene: TRBJ2-7; CDR3aa: CASSFGQYEQYF; CDR3nt: TGTGCCAGCAGCTTCGGACAGTACGAGCAGTACTTC
abundance: few; len: 15; d_gene: TRBD1; v_gene: TRBV7-6; j_gene: TRBJ1-4; CDR3aa: CASSTNRDRGEKLFF; CDR3nt: TGTGCCAGCAGCACAAACCGGGACAGGGGTGAAAAACTGTTTTTT
abundance: NA; len: 15; d_gene: TRBD1; v_gene: TRBV7-2; j_gene: TRBJ2-7; CDR3aa: CASSEQPGTVYEQYF; CDR3nt: TGTGCCAGCAGCGAACAACCGGGGACAGTATACGAGCAGTACTTC
abundance: NA; len: 14; d_gene: TRBD1; v_gene: TRBV12-3/TRBV12-4; j_gene: TRBJ2-5; CDR3aa: CASSLRTGKKTQYF; CDR3nt: TGTGCCAGCAGCCTCAGGACAGGGAAAAAGACCCAGTACTTC
abundance: NA; len: 15; d_gene: NA; v_gene: TRBV5-1; j_gene: TRBJ2-5; CDR3aa: CASWERSKVQETQYF; CDR3nt: TGCGCCAGCTGGGAGCGGAGTAAAGTTCAAGAGACCCAGTACTTC
abundance: many; len: 15; d_gene: NA; v_gene: TRBV2; j_gene: TRBJ1-4; CDR3aa: CASSEPGFVSEKLFF; CDR3nt: TGTGCCAGCAGTGAGCCGGGGTTTGTTAGTGAAAAACTGTTTTTT
abundance: NA; len: 13; d_gene: NA; v_gene: TRBV6-1; j_gene: TRBJ2-7; CDR3aa: CASSRQVTYEQYF; CDR3nt: TGTGCCAGCAGTCGACAGGTGACCTACGAGCAGTACTTC
abundance: few; len: 13; d_gene: NA; v_gene: TRBV6-1; j_gene: TRBJ1-2; CDR3aa: CASSEGGYYGYTF; CDR3nt: TGTGCCAGCAGTGAAGGGGGGTACTATGGCTACACCTTC
abundance: NA; len: 12; d_gene: NA; v_gene: TRBV4-2; j_gene: TRBJ2-1; CDR3aa: CASSQEGRVQFF; CDR3nt: TGTGCCAGCAGCCAAGAAGGGCGTGTGCAGTTCTTC
abundance: NA; len: 12; d_gene: NA; v_gene: TRBV5-4; j_gene: TRBJ2-1; CDR3aa: CASSFDMTEQFF; CDR3nt: TGTGCCAGCAGCTTTGATATGACTGAGCAGTTCTTC